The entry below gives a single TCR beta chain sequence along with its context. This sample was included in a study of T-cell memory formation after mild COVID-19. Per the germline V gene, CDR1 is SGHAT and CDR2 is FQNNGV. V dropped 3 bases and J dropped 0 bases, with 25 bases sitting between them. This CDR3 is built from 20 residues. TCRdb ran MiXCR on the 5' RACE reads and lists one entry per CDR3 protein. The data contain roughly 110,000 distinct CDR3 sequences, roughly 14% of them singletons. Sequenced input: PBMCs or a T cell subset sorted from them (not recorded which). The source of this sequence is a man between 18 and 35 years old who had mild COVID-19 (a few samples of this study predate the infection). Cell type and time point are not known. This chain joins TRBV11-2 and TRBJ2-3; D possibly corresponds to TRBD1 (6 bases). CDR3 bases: TGTGCCAGCAGCTTCAGGGGCCGTGCGATATTCCCGTCTAGCACAGATACGCAGTATTTT. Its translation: CASSFRGRAIFPSSTDTQYF.